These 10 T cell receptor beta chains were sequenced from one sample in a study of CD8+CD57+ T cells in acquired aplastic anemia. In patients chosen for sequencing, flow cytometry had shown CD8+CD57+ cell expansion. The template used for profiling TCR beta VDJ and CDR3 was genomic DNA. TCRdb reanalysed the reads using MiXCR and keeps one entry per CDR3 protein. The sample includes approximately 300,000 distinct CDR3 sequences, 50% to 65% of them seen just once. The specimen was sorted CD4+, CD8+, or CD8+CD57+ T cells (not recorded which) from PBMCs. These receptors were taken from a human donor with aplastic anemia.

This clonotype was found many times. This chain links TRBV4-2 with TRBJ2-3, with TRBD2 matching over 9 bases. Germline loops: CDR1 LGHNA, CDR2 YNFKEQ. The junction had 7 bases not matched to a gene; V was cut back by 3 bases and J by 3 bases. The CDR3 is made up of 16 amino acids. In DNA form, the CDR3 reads TGTGCCAGCAGCCAGGGTAGCGGGGGTGGTACAGATACGCAGTATTTT. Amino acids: CASSQGSGGGTDTQYF.

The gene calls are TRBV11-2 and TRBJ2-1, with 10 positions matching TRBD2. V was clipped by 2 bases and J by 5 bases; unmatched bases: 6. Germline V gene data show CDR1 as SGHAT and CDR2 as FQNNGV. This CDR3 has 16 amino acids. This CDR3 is CASSLSLAGGNNEQFF. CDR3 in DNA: TGTGCCAGCAGCTTAAGTTTAGCGGGAGGAAACAATGAGCAGTTCTTC.

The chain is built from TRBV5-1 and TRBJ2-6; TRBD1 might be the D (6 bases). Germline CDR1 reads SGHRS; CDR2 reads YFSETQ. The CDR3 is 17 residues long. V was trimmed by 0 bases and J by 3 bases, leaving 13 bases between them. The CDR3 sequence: CASSLVGAGDGANVLTF. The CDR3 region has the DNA TGCGCCAGCAGCTTGGTAGGGGCAGGGGATGGGGCCAACGTCCTGACTTTC.

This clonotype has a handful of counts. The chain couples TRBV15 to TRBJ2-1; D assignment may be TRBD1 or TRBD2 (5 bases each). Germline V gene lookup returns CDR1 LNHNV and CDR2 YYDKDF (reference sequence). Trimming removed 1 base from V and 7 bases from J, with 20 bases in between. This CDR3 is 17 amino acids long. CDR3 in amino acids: CATSRGFVGTSRNEQFF. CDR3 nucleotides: TGTGCCACCAGCAGAGGTTTCGTCGGGACCTCCAGGAATGAGCAGTTCTTC.

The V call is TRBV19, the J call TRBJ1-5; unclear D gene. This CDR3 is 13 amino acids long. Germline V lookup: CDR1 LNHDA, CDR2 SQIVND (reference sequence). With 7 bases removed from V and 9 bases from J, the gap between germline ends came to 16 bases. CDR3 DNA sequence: TGTGCCAGTAATCGGGGATTCAACCGGCCCCAGCATTTT. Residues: CASNRGFNRPQHF.

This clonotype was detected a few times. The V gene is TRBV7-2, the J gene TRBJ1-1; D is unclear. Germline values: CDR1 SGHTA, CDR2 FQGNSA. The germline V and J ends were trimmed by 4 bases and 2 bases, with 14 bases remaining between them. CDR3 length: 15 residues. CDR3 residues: CASSWPRGGNTEAFF. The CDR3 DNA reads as TGTGCCAGCAGCTGGCCTCGGGGAGGAAACACTGAAGCTTTCTTT. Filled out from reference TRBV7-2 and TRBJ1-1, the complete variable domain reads GAGVSQSPSNKVTEKGKDVELRCDPISGHTALYWYRQSLGQGLEFLIYFQGNSAPDKSGLPSDRFSAERTGGSVSTLTIQRTQQEDSAVYLCASSWPRGGNTEAFFGQGTRLTVV.

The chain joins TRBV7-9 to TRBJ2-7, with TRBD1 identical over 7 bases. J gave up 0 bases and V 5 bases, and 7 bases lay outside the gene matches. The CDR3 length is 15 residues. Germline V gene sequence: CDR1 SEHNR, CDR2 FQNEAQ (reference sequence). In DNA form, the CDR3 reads TGTGCCAGCAGCCCAGGACAGGCCTTCTCCTACGAGCAGTACTTC. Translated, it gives CASSPGQAFSYEQYF.

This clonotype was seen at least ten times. The CDR3 coding sequence is TGTGCCAGTAAAAGGCCAGGGGGGAACACCGGGGAGCTGTTTTTT. It translates to CASKRPGGNTGELFF. The chain employs TRBV19 and TRBJ2-2; 7 nucleotides match TRBD1. The CDR3 totals 15 residues. Germline V gene lookup returns CDR1 LNHDA and CDR2 SQIVND (reference sequence). V lost 7 bases, J lost 1 base, and 6 bases stayed unmatched.

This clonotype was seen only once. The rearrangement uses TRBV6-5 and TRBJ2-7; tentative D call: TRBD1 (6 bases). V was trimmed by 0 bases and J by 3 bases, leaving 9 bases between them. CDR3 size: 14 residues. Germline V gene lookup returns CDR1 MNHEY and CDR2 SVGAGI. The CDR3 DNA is TGTGCCAGCAGTTACTCAGGGGGAGACTACGAGCAGTACTTC. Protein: CASSYSGGDYEQYF.

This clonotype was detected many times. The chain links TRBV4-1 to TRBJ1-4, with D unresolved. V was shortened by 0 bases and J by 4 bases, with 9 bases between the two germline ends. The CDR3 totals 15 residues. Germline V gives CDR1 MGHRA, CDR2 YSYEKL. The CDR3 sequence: CASSQENVDNEKLFF. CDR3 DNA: TGCGCCAGCAGCCAAGAAAACGTAGATAATGAAAAACTGTTTTTT.